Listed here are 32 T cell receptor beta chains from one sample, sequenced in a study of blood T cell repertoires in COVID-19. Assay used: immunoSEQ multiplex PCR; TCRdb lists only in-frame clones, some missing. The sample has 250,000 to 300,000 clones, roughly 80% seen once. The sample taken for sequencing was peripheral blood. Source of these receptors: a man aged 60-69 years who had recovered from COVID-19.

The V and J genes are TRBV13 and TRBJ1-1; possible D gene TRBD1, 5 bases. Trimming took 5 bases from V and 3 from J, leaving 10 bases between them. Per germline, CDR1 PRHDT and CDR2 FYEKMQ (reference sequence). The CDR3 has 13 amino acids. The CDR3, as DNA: TGTGCCAGCAGCGTCGTCAGGGACACTGAAGCTTTCTTT. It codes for CASSVVRDTEAFF.

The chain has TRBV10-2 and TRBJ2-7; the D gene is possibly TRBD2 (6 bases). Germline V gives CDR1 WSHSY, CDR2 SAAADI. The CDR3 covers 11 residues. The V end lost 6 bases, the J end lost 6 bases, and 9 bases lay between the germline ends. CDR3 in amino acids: CASSGGSEQYF. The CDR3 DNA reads TGCGCCAGCAGCGGGGGTAGCGAGCAGTACTTC.

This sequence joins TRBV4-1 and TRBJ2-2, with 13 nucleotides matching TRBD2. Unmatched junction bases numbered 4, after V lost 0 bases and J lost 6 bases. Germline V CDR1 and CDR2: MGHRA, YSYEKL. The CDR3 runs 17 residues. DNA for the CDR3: TGCGCCAGCAGCCAAGAGGGTACTAGCGGGGGGGCCGGGGAGCTGTTTTTT. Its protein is CASSQEGTSGGAGELFF.

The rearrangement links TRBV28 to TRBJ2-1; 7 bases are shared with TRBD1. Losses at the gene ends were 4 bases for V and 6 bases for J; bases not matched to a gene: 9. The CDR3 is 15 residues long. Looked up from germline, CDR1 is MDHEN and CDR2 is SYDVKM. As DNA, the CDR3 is TGTGCCAGCAGTTCCATCCGACAGGGTCGCAATGAGCAGTTCTTC. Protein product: CASSSIRQGRNEQFF.

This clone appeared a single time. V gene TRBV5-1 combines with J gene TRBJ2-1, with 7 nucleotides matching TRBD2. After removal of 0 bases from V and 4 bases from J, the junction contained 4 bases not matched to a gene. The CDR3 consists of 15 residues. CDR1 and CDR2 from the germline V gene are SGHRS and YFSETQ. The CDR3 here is CASSLALADYNEQFF. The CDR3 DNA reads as TGCGCCAGCAGCTTGGCTCTAGCGGATTACAATGAGCAGTTCTTC.

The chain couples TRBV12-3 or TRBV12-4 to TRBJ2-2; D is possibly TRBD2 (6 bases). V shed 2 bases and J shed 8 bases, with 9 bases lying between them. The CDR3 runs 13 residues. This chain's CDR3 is CASSLMGGGELFF. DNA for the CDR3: TGTGCCAGCAGTTTAATGGGGGGTGGGGAGCTGTTTTTT.

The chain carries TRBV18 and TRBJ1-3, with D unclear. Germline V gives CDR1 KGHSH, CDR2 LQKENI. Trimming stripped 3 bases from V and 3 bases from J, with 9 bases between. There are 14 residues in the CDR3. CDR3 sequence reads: CASSPQSHGNTIYF. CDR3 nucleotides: TGTGCCAGCTCACCGCAGTCTCATGGAAACACCATATATTTT.

The CDR3 DNA follows: TGCGCCAGCAGCTCGGGGACTAGCGGGGGACTCTCCTACGAGCAGTACTTC. Translation: CASSSGTSGGLSYEQYF. V and J are TRBV5-1 and TRBJ2-7; 14 nucleotides match TRBD2. V gave up 3 bases and J gave up 0 bases; unmatched junction bases: 5. The CDR3 sequence is 17 residues long. The V gene's germline CDR1 is SGHRS and CDR2 YFSETQ.

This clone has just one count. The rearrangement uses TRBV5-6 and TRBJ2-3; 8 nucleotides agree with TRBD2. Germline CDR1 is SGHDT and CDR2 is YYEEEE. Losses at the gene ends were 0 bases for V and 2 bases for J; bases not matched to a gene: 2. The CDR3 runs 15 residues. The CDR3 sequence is CASSLAGRATDTQYF. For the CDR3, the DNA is TGTGCCAGCAGCTTGGCCGGGAGGGCCACAGATACGCAGTATTTT.

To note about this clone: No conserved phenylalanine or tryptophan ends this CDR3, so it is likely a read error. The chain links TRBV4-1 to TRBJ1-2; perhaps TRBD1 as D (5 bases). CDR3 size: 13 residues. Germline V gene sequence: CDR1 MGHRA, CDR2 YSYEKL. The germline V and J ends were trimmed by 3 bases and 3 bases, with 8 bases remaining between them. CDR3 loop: CASSQGLDYGYTL. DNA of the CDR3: TGCGCCAGCAGCCAGGGACTGGACTATGGCTACACCCTC.

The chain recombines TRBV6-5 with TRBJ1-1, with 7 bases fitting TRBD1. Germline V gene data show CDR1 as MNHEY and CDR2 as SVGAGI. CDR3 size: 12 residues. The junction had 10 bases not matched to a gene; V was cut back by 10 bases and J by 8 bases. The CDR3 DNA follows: TGTGCCACTGCCCTCCGACAGGGCGAAGCTTTCTTT. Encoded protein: CATALRQGEAFF.

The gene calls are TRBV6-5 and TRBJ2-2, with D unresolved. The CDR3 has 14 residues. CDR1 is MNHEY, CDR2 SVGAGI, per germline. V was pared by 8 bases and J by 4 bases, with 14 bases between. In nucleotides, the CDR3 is TGTGCCAGCGAAGGTTCTCGCGGCACCGGGGAGCTGTTTTTT. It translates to CASEGSRGTGELFF.

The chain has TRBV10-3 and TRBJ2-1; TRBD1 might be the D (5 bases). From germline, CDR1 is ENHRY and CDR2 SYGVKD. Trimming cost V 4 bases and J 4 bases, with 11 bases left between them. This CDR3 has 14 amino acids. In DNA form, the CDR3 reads TGTGCCATCAGTGCGGCAGGGATGTACAATGAGCAGTTCTTC. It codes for CAISAAGMYNEQFF.

In DNA form, the CDR3 reads TGCGCCAGCACCCGGGACAGGGGGGAGACCCAGTACTTC. It specifies CASTRDRGETQYF. The genes are TRBV5-1 and TRBJ2-5, with TRBD1 matching 11 bases. J lost 5 bases, V lost 6 bases, and 3 bases had no gene match. The germline V gene has CDR1 SGHRS and CDR2 YFSETQ. The CDR3 runs 13 residues.

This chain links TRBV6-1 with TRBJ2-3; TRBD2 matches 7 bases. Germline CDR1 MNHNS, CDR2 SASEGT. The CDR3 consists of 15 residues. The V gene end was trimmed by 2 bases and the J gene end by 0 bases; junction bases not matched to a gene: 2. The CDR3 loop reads CASSESGISTDTQYF. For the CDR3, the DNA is TGTGCCAGCAGTGAAAGCGGGATTAGCACAGATACGCAGTATTTT.

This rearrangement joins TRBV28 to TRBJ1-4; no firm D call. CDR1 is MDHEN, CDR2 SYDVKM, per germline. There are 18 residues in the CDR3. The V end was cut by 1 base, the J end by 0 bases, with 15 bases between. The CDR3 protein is CASSLSVPGGATNEKLFF. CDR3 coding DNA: TGTGCCAGCAGTTTATCCGTCCCGGGTGGCGCAACTAATGAAAAACTGTTTTTT.

The CDR3 DNA is TGTGCCAGCAGCGTAGCGGGGGAAACCGGGGAGCTGTTTTTT. Encoded protein: CASSVAGETGELFF. The chain recombines TRBV9 with TRBJ2-2; possibly TRBD2 for D (6 bases). The CDR3 contains 14 residues. The ends were cut back, 0 bases at V and 5 bases at J, with 8 bases in the middle. From germline, CDR1 is SGDLS and CDR2 YYNGEE.

The CDR3 reads CASSLDRLAGSYEQYF. For the CDR3, the DNA is TGCGCCAGCAGCTTGGATCGACTAGCGGGATCATACGAGCAGTACTTC. The chain employs TRBV5-1 and TRBJ2-7; 11 positions match TRBD2. Looked up from germline, CDR1 is SGHRS and CDR2 is YFSETQ. There are 16 residues in the CDR3. J was trimmed by 4 bases and V by 0 bases; bases with no gene match: 6.

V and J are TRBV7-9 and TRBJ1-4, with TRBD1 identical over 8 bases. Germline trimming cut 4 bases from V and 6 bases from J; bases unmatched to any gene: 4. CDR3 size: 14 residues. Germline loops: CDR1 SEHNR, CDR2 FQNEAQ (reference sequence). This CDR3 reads CASSSDREYEKLFF. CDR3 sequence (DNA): TGTGCCAGCAGCTCGGACAGGGAATATGAAAAACTGTTTTTT. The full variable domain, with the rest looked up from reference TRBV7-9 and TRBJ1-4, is DTGVSQNPRHKITKRGQNVTFRCDPISEHNRLYWYRQTLGQGPEFLTYFQNEAQLEKSRLLSDRFSAERPKGSFSTLEIQRTEQGDSAMYLCASSSDREYEKLFFGSGTQLSVL.

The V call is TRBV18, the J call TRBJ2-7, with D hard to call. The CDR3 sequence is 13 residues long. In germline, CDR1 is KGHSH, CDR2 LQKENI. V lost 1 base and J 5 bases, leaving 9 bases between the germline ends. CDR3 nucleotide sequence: TGTGCCAGCTCACCACAACGAGGCGACGAGCAGTACTTC. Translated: CASSPQRGDEQYF.

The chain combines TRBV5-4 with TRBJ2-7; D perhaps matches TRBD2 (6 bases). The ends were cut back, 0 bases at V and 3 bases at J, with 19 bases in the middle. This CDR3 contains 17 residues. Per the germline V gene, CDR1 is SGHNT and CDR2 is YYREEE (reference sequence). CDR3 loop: CASSLGGWTLGGYEQYF. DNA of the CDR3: TGTGCCAGCAGCTTGGGCGGGTGGACGTTGGGGGGCTACGAGCAGTACTTC.

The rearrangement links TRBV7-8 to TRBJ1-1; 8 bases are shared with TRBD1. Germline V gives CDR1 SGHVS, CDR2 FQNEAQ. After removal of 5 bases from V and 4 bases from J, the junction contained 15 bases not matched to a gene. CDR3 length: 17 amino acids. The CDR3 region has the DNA TGTGCCAGCAGCCCAACTCCGCAGGGGGCGCGGGGCACTGAAGCTTTCTTT. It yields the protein CASSPTPQGARGTEAFF. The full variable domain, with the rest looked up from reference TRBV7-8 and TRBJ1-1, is GAGVSQSPRYKVAKRGQDVALRCDPISGHVSLFWYQQALGQGPEFLTYFQNEAQLDKSGLPSDRFFAERPEGSVSTLKIQRTQQEDSAVYLCASSPTPQGARGTEAFFGQGTRLTVV.

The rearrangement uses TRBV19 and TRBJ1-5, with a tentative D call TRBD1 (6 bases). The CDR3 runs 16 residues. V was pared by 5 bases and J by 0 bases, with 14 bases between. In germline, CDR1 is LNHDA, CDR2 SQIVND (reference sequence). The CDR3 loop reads CASSFRGQISNQPQHF. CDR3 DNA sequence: TGTGCCAGTAGTTTCCGCGGACAGATTAGCAATCAGCCCCAGCATTTT.

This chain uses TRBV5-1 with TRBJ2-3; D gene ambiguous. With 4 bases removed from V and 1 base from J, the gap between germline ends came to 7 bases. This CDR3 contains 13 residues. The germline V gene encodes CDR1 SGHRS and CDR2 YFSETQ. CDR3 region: CASSGPGTDTQYF. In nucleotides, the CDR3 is TGCGCCAGCAGCGGGCCGGGCACAGATACGCAGTATTTT.

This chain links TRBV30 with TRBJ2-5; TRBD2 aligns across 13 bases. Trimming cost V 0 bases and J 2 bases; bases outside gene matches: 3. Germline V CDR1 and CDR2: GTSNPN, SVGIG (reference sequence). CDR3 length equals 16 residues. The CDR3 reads CAWSVRTSGSQETQYF. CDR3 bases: TGTGCCTGGAGTGTACGGACTAGCGGGAGTCAAGAGACCCAGTACTTC.

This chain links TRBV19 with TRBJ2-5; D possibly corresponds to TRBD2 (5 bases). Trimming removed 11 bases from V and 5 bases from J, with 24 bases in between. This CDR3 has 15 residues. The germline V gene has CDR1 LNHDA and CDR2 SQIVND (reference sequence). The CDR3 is CAGTLTLWGAETQYF. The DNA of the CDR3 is TGTGCCGGAACCCTCACCCTGTGGGGAGCGGAGACCCAGTACTTC.

The CDR3 here is CASSKGNRGFDEQFF. CDR3 sequence (DNA): TGTGCCAGCAGCAAGGGGAACAGGGGTTTCGATGAGCAGTTCTTC. The chain combines TRBV11-2 with TRBJ2-1; 7 bases are a match to TRBD1. J was trimmed by 8 bases and V by 5 bases; bases with no gene match: 12. The CDR3 runs to 15 residues. Germline assignment: CDR1 SGHAT and CDR2 FQNNGV.

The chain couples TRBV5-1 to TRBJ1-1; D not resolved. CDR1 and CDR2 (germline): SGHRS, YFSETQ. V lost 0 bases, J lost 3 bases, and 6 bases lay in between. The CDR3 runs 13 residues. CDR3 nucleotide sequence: TGCGCCAGCAGCTTGGAACAGCACACTGAAGCTTTCTTT. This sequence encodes CASSLEQHTEAFF.

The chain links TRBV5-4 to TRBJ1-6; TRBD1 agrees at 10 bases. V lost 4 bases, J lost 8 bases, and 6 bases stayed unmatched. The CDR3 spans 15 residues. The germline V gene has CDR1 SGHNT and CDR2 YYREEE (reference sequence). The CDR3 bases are TGTGCCAGCAGCCCGACAGGGGGCGCGGATTCACCCCTCCACTTT. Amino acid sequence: CASSPTGGADSPLHF.

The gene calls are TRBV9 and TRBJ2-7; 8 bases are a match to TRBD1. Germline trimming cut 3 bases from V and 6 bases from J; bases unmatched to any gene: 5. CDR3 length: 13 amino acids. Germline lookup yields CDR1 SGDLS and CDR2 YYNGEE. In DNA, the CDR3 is TGTGCCAGCAGCGAACAACAGGGGGGCGAGCAGTACTTC. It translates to CASSEQQGGEQYF.

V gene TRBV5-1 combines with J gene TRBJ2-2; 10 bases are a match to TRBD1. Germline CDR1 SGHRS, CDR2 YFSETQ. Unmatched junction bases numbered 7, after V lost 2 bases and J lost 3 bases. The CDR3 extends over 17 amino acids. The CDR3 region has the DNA TGCGCCAGCAGCTTCCGACAGGGGGCTGTGGACACCGGGGAGCTGTTTTTT. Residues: CASSFRQGAVDTGELFF.

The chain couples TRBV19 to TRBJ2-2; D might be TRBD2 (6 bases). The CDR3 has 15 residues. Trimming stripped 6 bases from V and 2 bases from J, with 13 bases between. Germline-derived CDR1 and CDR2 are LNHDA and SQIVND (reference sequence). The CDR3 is CASSPGAANTGELFF. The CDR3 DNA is TGTGCCAGTAGCCCGGGAGCCGCAAACACCGGGGAGCTGTTTTTT.